The T cell receptor beta chain under discussion was sequenced for a study of T cells in Graves' hyperthyroidism and ophthalmopathy. Amplification yielded TCR beta CDR3 regions, with RNA transcripts as the source. Carried out on the TCR CDR3, a first-round RT-PCR used the HTBI primer set. TCRdb fed the multiplex PCR reads into MiXCR, producing one record per CDR3 protein. The sample lists hundreds of thousands of distinct CDR3 sequences, less than 15% seen once, with roughly a tenth in the top ten. Used for diagnoses were clinical symptoms, serum thyroxine and TRAb, thyroid ultrasound and orbital computed tomography. Fresh peripheral blood, approximately 9.1 ml, was the source of the PBMCs. To note about this clonotype: A single base separates this from a much larger clone, so it may be a read error.

Input material: blood. The sequence was collected from a woman under 30 with Graves' hyperthyroidism.

CDR3 in DNA: TGTGCCAGCAGTCCATTGGCAGGGGGCTATTTGGAGCAGTACTTC. It is translated as CASSPLAGGYLEQYF. The J gene is TRBJ2-7, the V gene TRBV27, with 8 bases lining up with TRBD1. This CDR3 is 15 amino acids long. Trimming at V came to 5 bases and at J to 7 bases, leaving 13 bases not matched to a gene. Germline-derived CDR1 and CDR2 are MNHEY and SMNVEV (reference sequence).